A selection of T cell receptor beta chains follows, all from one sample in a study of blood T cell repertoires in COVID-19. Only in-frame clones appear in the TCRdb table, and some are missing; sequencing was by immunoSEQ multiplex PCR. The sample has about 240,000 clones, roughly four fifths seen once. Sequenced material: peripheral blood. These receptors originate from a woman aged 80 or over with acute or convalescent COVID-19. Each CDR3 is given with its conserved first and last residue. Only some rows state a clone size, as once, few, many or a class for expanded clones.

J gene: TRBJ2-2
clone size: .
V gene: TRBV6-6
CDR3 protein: CASSYFPPDSTGELFF

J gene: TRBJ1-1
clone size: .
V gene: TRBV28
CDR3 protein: CASSFQYGTGLSPAEAFF

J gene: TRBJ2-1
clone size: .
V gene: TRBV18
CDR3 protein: CASSPRLLSYNEQFF

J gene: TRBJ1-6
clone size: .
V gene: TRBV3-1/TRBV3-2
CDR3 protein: CASSRAPGQGSNSPLHF

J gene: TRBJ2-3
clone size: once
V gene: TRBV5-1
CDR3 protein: CASSRTGLAGNTDTQYF

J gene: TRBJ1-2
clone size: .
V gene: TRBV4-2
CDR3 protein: CASSQGKETYGYTF

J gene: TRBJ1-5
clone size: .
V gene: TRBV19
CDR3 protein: CASSIGGRGHLGSNQPQHF

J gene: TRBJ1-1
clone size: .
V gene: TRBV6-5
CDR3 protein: CASSYQDRGGSKAFF

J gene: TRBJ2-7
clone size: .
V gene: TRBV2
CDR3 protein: CATTLAGGGEQYF

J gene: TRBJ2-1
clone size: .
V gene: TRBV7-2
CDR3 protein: CASSLEGTSGVYEQFF

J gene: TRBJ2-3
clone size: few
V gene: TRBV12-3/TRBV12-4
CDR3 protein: CASSLVAGDTQYF

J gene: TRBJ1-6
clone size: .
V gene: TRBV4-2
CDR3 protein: CASSQDDGKGAALGSPLHF

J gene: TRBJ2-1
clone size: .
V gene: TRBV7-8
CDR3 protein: CASRNPRDYNEQFF

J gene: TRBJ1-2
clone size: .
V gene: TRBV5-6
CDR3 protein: CASSLLGAHGYTF

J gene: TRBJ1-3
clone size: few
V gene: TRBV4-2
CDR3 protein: CASRIGDTIYF

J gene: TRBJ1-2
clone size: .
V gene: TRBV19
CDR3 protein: CASGNRDSVYGYTF

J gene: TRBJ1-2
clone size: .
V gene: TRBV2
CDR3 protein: CASTGVRSYGYTF

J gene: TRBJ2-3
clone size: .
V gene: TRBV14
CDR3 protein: CASSPRALAGGRGFTDTQYF

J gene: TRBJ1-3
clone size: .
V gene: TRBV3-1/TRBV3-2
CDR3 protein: CASSLGDIRTGNTIYF

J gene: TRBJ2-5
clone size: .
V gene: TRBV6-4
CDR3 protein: CASSNRGHQETQYF

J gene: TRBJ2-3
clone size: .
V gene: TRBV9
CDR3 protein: CASSVGGGGASQYF

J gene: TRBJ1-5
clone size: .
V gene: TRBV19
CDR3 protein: CASSGGQTYSNQPQHF

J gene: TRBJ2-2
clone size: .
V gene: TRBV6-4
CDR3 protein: CASSNRVAGELFF

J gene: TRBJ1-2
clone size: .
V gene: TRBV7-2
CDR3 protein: CASSLDLYSGSGYTF

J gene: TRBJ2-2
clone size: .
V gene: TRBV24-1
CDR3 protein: CAIAGARGTNTGELFF

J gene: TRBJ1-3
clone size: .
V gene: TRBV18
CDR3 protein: CASSPGGRSLSSGNTIYF

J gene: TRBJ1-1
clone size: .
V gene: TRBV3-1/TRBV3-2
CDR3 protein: CASSQDHRGPTEAFF

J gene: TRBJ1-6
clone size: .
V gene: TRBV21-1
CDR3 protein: CASFRGIDSPLHF

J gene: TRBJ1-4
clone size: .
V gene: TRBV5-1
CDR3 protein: CASSGGQGGEKLFF

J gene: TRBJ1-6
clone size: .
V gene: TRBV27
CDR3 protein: CASSLAVGRGLVSPLHF

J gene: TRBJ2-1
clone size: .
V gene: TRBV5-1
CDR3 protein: CASSPSGNSYNEQFF

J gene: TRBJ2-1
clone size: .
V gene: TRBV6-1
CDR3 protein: CASSEAETDRDEQFF

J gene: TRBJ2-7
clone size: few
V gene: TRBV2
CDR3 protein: CASTLGAPSYEQYF

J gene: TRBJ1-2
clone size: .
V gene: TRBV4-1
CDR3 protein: CASSQEGGQGNNYGYTF

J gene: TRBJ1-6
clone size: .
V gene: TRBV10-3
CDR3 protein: CAIRPGTGTLAVNSPLHF

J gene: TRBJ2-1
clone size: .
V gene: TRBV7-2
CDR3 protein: CASSLAHREWFF

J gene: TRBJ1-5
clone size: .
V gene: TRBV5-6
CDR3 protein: CASSLAGPNQPQHF

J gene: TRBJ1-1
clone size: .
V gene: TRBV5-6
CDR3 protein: CASWKNSNTEAFF

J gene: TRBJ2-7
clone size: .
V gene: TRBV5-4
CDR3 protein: CASSPAGGRREQYF

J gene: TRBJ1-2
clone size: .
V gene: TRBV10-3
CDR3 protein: CAISDPTPRDGYTF

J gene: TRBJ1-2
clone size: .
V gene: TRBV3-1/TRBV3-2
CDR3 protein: CASSHETGHYGYTF

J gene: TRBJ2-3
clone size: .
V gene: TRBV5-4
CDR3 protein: CASSPSGGIDTQYF

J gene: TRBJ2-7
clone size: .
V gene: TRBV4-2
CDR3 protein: CASSQDTGLAGGSYSYEQYF

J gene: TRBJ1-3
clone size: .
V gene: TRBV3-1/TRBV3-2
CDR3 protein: CASRGAATGNTIYF

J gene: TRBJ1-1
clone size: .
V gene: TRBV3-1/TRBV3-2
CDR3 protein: CASRGTGGLLGNTEAFF

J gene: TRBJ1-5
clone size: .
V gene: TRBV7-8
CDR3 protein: CASSLARQGNQPQHF

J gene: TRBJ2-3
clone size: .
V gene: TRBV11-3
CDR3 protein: CASSLVVVPTDTQYF

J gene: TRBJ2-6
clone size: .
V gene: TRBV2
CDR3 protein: CASSEIWGVSSGANVLTF

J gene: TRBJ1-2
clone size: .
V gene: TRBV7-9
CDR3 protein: CASSLMGGSGYTF

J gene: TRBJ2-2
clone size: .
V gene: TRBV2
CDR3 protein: CASSEAGSPTGELFF

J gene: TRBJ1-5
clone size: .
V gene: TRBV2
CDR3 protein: CASSHTTGLRTNQPQHF

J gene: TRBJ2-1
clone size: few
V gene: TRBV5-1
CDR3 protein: CASSLAGEQFF

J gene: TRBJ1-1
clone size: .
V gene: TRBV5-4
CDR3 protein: CASSTGNTEAFF

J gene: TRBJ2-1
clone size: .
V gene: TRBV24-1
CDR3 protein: CATSDFGGQGGLGYNEQFF